The clone carrying this T cell receptor (beta chain) has at least ten counts. The data are from a study of T cells in Graves' hyperthyroidism and ophthalmopathy. Trimming took off 4 bases at V and 4 bases at J, with 7 bases between the two ends. The CDR3 sequence is 12 residues long. CDR1 and CDR2 (germline): SNHLY, FYNNEI. Using RNA transcripts as the source, TCR beta CDR3 regions were amplified. First-round RT-PCR targeting the TCR CDR3 was performed with the HTBI primer set. TCRdb itself ran the multiplex PCR reads through MiXCR, one entry per CDR3 protein. The table includes fewer than 450,000 distinct CDR3 sequences, about 14% detected once.

Input material: blood. The clonotype originates from a middle-aged man with Graves' ophthalmopathy. The rearrangement uses TRBV2 and TRBJ2-5; the D gene is possibly TRBD1 (5 bases). CDR3 amino acids: CASSVQGETQYF. The CDR3 DNA reads as TGTGCCAGCAGTGTGCAGGGAGAGACCCAGTACTTC.